This T cell receptor beta chain was profiled in a study of shared clonotypes between healthy human individuals. On the study more broadly: Per donor, three plates held CD4 naive cells, three held CD4 memory, two held CD8 naive and one held CD8 memory. Points from the study as a whole: Larger estimated richness was generally seen in naive subsets than in memory subsets.

Comments on this clone: The antigen remains unidentified. The sample carries other DNA sequences with the same CDR3.

Trimming stripped 3 bases from V and 3 bases from J, with 3 bases between. The CDR3 is 11 amino acids. CDR1 is SQVTM, CDR2 ANQGSEA, per germline. Deep was the level used in running the assay. The protocol was immunoSEQ multiplex PCR, while the TCRdb copy is restricted to in-frame clones and leaves out a portion. The table records about 680,000 clones, about 91% of them present only once. CD45RO-negative, CCR7-positively selected cells formed the naive CD8 fraction, excluding terminally differentiated effector memory CD45RA+ cells. The sequence was obtained from a man aged 30-40 years in good health. The rearrangement joins TRBV29-1 to TRBJ2-1; D gene unclear. The sample consisted of naive CD8+ T cells sorted from blood. The CDR3 region is CSVDVYNEQFF. The DNA of the CDR3 is TGCAGCGTTGATGTCTACAATGAGCAGTTCTTC.